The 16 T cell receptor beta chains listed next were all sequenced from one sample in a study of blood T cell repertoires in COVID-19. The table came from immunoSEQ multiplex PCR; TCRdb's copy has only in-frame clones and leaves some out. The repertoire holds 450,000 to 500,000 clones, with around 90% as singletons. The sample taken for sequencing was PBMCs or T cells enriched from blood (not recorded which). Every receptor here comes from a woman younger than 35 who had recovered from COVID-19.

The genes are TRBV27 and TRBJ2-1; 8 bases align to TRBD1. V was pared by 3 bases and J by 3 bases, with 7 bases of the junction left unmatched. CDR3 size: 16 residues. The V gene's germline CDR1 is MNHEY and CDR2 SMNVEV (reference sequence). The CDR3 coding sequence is TGTGCCAGCAGTTTCCATGGACAGGGAGGCTACAATGAGCAGTTCTTC. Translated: CASSFHGQGGYNEQFF.

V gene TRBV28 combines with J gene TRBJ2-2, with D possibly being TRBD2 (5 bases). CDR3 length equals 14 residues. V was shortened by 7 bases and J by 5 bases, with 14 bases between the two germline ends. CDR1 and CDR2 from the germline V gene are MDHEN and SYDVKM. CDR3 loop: CASKSLSGTGELFF. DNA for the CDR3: TGTGCCAGCAAATCGTTGTCGGGGACCGGGGAGCTGTTTTTT. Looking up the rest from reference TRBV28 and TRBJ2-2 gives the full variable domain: DVKVTQSSRYLVKRTGEKVFLECVQDMDHENMFWYRQDPGLGLRLIYFSYDVKMKEKGDIPEGYSVSREKKERFSLILESASTNQTSMYLCASKSLSGTGELFFGEGSRLTVL.

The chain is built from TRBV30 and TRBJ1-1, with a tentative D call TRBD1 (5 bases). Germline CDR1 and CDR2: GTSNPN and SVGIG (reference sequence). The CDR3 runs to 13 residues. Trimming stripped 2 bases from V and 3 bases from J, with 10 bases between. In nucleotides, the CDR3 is TGTGCCTGGAGTAGGGACTCCTACACTGAAGCTTTCTTT. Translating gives CAWSRDSYTEAFF.

The CDR3 is CATSIRRAMEKLFF. The CDR3, as DNA: TGTGCCACCAGCATCAGGAGGGCGATGGAAAAACTGTTTTTT. V and J are TRBV15 and TRBJ1-4; D uncertain. Deletions cut 4 bases from V and 8 bases from J, with 14 bases between. The germline gives CDR1 LNHNV, CDR2 YYDKDF (reference sequence). The CDR3 runs to 14 residues.

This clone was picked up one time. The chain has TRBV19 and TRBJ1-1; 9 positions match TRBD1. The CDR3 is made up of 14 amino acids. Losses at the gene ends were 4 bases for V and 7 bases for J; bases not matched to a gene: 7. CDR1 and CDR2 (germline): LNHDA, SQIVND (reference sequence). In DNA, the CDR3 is TGTGCCAGTAGTAGCAGAGGACAGGGGAATGAAGCTTTCTTT. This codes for CASSSRGQGNEAFF. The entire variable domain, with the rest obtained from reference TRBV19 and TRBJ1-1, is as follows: DGGITQSPKYLFRKEGQNVTLSCEQNLNHDAMYWYRQDPGQGLRLIYYSQIVNDFQKGDIAEGYSVSREKKESFPLTVTSAQKNPTAFYLCASSSRGQGNEAFFGQGTRLTVV.

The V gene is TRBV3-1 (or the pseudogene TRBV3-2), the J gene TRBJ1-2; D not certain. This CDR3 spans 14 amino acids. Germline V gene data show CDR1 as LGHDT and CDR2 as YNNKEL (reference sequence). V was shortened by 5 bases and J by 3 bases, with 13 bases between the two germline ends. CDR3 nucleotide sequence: TGTGCCAGCAGCTTGCTTGGGAGATACTATGGCTACACCTTC. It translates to CASSLLGRYYGYTF.

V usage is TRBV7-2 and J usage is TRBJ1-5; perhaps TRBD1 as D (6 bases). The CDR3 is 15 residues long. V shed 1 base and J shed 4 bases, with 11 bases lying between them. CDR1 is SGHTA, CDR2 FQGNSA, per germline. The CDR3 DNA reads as TGTGCCAGCAGCTTAGTGGGGGCTTGGAATCAGCCCCAGCATTTT. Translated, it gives CASSLVGAWNQPQHF.

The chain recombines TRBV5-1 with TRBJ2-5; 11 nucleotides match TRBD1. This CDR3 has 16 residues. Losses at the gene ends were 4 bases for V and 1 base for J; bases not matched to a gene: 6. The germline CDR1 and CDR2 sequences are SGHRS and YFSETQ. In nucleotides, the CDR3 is TGCGCCAGCAGCCCTGGACAGGGGGCGTCCCAAGAGACCCAGTACTTC. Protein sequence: CASSPGQGASQETQYF.

The CDR3 nucleotides are TGTGCCAGCAGGCCCAGGGCGACAGGTGGAAACACCATATATTTT. This encodes CASRPRATGGNTIYF. The J gene is TRBJ1-3, the V gene TRBV6-5, with D possibly being TRBD1 (6 bases). Looked up from germline, CDR1 is MNHEY and CDR2 is SVGAGI. The CDR3 extends over 15 amino acids. V shed 6 bases and J shed 3 bases, with 15 bases lying between them.

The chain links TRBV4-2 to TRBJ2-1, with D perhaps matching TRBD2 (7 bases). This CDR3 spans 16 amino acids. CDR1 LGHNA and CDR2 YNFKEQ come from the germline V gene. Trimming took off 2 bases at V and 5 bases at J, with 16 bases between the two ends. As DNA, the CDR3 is TGTGCCAGCAGCCAATTAAGTGGGGGGGGCCACAATGAGCAGTTCTTC. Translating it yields CASSQLSGGGHNEQFF.

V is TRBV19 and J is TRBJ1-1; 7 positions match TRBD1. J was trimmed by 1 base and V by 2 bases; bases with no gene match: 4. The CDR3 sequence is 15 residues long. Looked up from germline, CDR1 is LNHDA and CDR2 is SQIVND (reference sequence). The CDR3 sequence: CASSILGTANTEAFF. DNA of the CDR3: TGTGCCAGTAGTATACTGGGGACAGCGAACACTGAAGCTTTCTTT.

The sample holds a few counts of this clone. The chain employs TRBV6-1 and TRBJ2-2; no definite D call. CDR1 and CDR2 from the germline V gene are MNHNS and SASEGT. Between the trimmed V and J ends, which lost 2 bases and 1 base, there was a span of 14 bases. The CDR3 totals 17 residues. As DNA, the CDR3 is TGTGCCAGCAGTGAAAATTATAACTCATTGAACACCGGGGAGCTGTTTTTT. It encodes CASSENYNSLNTGELFF.

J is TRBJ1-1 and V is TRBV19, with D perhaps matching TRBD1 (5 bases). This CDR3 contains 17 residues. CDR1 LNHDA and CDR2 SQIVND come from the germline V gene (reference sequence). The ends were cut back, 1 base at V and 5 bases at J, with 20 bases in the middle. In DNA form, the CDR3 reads TGTGCCAGTAGTATAGGGAACTCCAACCTGCCAGGGACTGAAGCTTTCTTT. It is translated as CASSIGNSNLPGTEAFF.

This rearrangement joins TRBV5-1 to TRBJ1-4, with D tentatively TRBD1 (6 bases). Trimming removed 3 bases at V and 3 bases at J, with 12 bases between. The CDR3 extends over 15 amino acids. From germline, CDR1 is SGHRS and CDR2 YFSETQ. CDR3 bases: TGCGCCAGCAGCTCCCCGGACAGCTCTAATGAAAAACTGTTTTTT. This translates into CASSSPDSSNEKLFF.

As DNA, the CDR3 is TGCGCCAGCAGCCTCCCGGGGAGCAGTTATCACAATGAGCAGTTCTTC. Its protein is CASSLPGSSYHNEQFF. The chain uses TRBV4-1 and TRBJ2-1, with D possibly TRBD2 on 5 matching bases. The CDR3 totals 16 residues. The ends were cut back, 4 bases at V and 5 bases at J, with 18 bases in the middle. CDR1 is MGHRA, CDR2 YSYEKL, per germline.

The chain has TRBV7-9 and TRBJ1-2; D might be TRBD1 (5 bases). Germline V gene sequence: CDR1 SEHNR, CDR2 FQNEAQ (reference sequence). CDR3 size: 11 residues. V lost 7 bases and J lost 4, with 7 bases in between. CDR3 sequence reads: CASTQVYGYTF. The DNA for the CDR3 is TGTGCCAGCACACAGGTCTATGGCTACACCTTC.